This T cell receptor beta chain comes out of a study of T cells in localized non-small cell lung cancer. General study results and limits: The study found T cell clonality highest in uninvolved adjacent lung, above tumor. Density of T cells in blood, when higher, went with longer overall survival. The appearance of a median roughly 61 of the top 100 tumor clones was seen in adjacent lung.

This CDR3 is built from 11 residues. CDR1 is SGHAT, CDR2 FQNNGV, per germline. Trimming stripped 5 bases from V and 2 bases from J, with 2 bases between. The protocol was immunoSEQ multiplex PCR, while the TCRdb copy is restricted to in-frame clones and leaves out a portion. The table includes about 26,000 clones, over 70% detected once. Note on this clone: Its antigen is unknown.

The sequence was obtained from a man aged 40 to 69 with stage III squamous cell lung carcinoma. V and J are TRBV11-2 and TRBJ2-3; D gene unclear. The sample was peripheral blood, taken before any cancer treatment. The CDR3 bases are TGTGCCAGCAGCAACACAGATACGCAGTATTTT. Protein sequence: CASSNTDTQYF.